Shown below are 14 T cell receptor beta chains from a single sample sequenced in a study of blood T cells in healthy people across ages. The use of a sample-barcoded 5' primer and a J-beta primer mix characterized a second PCR of about 7 to 12 cycles. TCRdb independently ran MiXCR on the 5' RACE reads; one entry per CDR3 protein. The sample yields about 930,000 distinct CDR3 sequences, 25% to 30% seen once. In addition, the sample was reused for a study of T cells of mothers and their children.

The sample taken for sequencing was blood. The receptors were gathered from a woman aged 40 to 50 in good health.

Of note for this clonotype: At one of its ends the junction is not consistent with the germline gene, which may arise from a read error. The J gene is TRBJ1-4, the V gene TRBV4-1; D is uncertain. The CDR3 runs to 16 residues. The germline V gene has CDR1 MGHRA and CDR2 YSYEKL. CDR3 amino acids: CASSQEAVISNEKPFF. DNA for the CDR3: TGCGCCAGCAGCCAAGAGGCAGTTATATCTAATGAAAAACCGTTTTTT.

Here the CDR3 reads CASSFGAGIGPGYTF. CDR3 bases: TGTGCCAGCAGTTTCGGGGCAGGGATCGGCCCCGGCTACACCTTC. The chain uses TRBV27 and TRBJ1-2, with D tentatively TRBD1 (5 bases). Germline V gene sequence: CDR1 MNHEY, CDR2 SMNVEV (reference sequence). The CDR3 contains 15 residues. With 3 bases removed from V and 8 bases from J, the gap between germline ends came to 19 bases.

The V and J genes are TRBV5-1 and TRBJ2-2; D perhaps matches TRBD1 (6 bases). Trimming cost V 1 base and J 3 bases, with 13 bases left between them. This CDR3 spans 16 amino acids. In germline, CDR1 is SGHRS, CDR2 YFSETQ. The CDR3 loop reads CASSLRSGVYTGELFF. The CDR3 region has the DNA TGCGCCAGCAGCTTGAGATCAGGGGTTTACACCGGGGAGCTGTTTTTT.

To note about this clonotype: Possible read error: a much larger clone is one base away. J is TRBJ2-1 and V is TRBV3-1, with 7 bases identical to TRBD2. The CDR3 runs 18 residues. Looked up from germline, CDR1 is LGHDT and CDR2 is YNNKEL (reference sequence). J lost 2 bases, V lost 4 bases, and 14 bases had no gene match. CDR3 region: CASSPTTLTGGTYNEQFF. CDR3 coding DNA: TGTGCCAGCAGCCCAACTACTCTAACGGGGGGAACCTACAATGAGCAGTTCTTC.

The chain joins TRBV12-3 or TRBV12-4 to TRBJ2-3; no clear D gene. V lost 3 bases, J lost 5 bases, and 18 bases lay in between. The CDR3 length is 16 residues. The CDR3 loop reads CASSFMSRIRGDTQYF. The CDR3 region has the DNA TGTGCCAGCAGTTTCATGTCGAGAATCCGCGGAGATACGCAGTATTTT.

The chain is built from TRBV6-5 and TRBJ2-7, with D perhaps TRBD1 (6 bases). The CDR3 is 15 residues long. The V end was cut by 0 bases, the J end by 3 bases, with 12 bases between. Germline loops: CDR1 MNHEY, CDR2 SVGAGI. The CDR3 region has the DNA TGTGCCAGCAGTTACTCGGTTCCCAGGGGCTACGAGCAGTACTTC. Its translation is CASSYSVPRGYEQYF.

The chain has TRBV20-1 and TRBJ1-4; 7 bases line up with TRBD1. The CDR3 contains 14 residues. Germline loops: CDR1 DFQATT, CDR2 SNEGSKA (reference sequence). Unmatched junction bases numbered 6, after V lost 6 bases and J lost 2 bases. CDR3 sequence reads: CSAKDRPTNEKLFF. The CDR3 region has the DNA TGCAGTGCAAAGGACAGGCCGACTAATGAAAAACTGTTTTTT.

This clonotype was seen a handful of times. The chain has TRBV5-6 and TRBJ2-4; the D is unclear. The J call could be wrong; TRBJ2-7 is a better fit for the DNA end. CDR1 is SGHDT and CDR2 is YYEEEE in the germline V gene. The CDR3 has 14 residues. CDR3: CASSLAGVAYEQYF. The CDR3 DNA sequence: TGTGCCAGCAGCTTGGCCGGAGTAGCCTACGAGCAGTACTTC.

This clonotype came up many times. This chain links TRBV28 with TRBJ2-7, with D possibly called TRBD1 or TRBD2 (5 bases each). The germline CDR1 and CDR2 sequences are MDHEN and SYDVKM. Trimming took off 2 bases at V and 4 bases at J, with 15 bases between the two ends. The CDR3 is 15 residues long. CDR3 loop: CASSLTRVQGYEQYF. CDR3 in DNA: TGTGCCAGCAGTTTAACGAGGGTCCAGGGATACGAGCAGTACTTC.

The chain carries TRBV7-2 and TRBJ2-3; TRBD1 or TRBD2 may be the D gene (5 bases each). Trimming stripped 2 bases from V and 0 bases from J, with 21 bases between. There are 19 residues in the CDR3. Germline CDR1 and CDR2: SGHTA and FQGNSA. CDR3 region: CASSLRFGRRQTSTDTQYF. The CDR3 DNA reads TGTGCCAGCAGCTTAAGATTTGGGAGAAGACAGACTAGCACAGATACGCAGTATTTT.

The chain recombines TRBV6-6 with TRBJ2-3, with 12 nucleotides matching TRBD1. CDR1 and CDR2 from the germline V gene are MNHNY and SVGAGI (reference sequence). J was trimmed by 7 bases and V by 5 bases; bases with no gene match: 7. The length of the CDR3 is 15 residues. The CDR3 loop is CASSPRDRGPHTQYF. CDR3 bases: TGTGCCAGCAGTCCGAGGGACAGGGGGCCACATACGCAGTATTTT.

This clonotype was picked up a small number of times. The V gene is TRBV24-1, the J gene TRBJ1-2; 7 bases agree with TRBD1. Per the germline V gene, CDR1 is KGHDR and CDR2 is SFDVKD. There are 12 residues in the CDR3. V lost 11 bases and J lost 4; bases outside the gene matches: 6. In DNA, the CDR3 is TGTGCCAGTTGGGACAGCCTCTATGGCTACACCTTC. It codes for CASWDSLYGYTF.

This clonotype came up a few times. The V and J genes are TRBV6-6 and TRBJ1-1; tentative D call: TRBD1 (6 bases). The V and J ends lost 6 bases and 0 bases respectively, with 20 bases between them. The V gene's germline CDR1 is MNHNY and CDR2 SVGAGI (reference sequence). The CDR3 is 17 residues long. The CDR3 region is CASRYPSGGHLNTEAFF. DNA of the CDR3: TGTGCCAGCAGATATCCCTCCGGGGGACATCTGAACACTGAAGCTTTCTTT.

V and J are TRBV5-1 and TRBJ2-3; perhaps TRBD2 as D (6 bases). V dropped 7 bases and J dropped 0 bases, with 15 bases sitting between them. Germline V gives CDR1 SGHRS, CDR2 YFSETQ. The CDR3 consists of 15 residues. The CDR3 loop reads CASRVGGTSTDTQYF. For the CDR3, the DNA is TGCGCCAGCCGGGTGGGCGGGACTAGCACAGATACGCAGTATTTT.